This T cell receptor (beta chain) was captured in a study of shared clonotypes between healthy human individuals. General study results and limits: Clonotypes that were shared across a handful of donors made up 4.5% to 5% of naive CD4 clonotypes.

Germline V gene data show CDR1 as LNHNV and CDR2 as YYDKDF (reference sequence). The CDR3 contains 16 residues. The V end lost 2 bases, the J end lost 3 bases, and 14 bases lay between the germline ends. Worth noting for this clone: The antigen is undetermined.

Assay used: immunoSEQ multiplex PCR; TCRdb lists only in-frame clones, some missing. Of roughly 1 million clones in the sample, 78% were seen once. CD4+ cells yielded CD45RA+ naive and CD45RA-negative memory subsets. The chain joins TRBV15 to TRBJ2-1; D possibly corresponds to TRBD2 (6 bases). The material sequenced was memory CD4+ T cells from PBMCs. Regarding subset: CD45RA-negative fraction. The sequence was collected from a man aged 18 to 30 in good health. Some clones in this sample may be carry-over from other donors' samples. CDR3 bases: TGTGCCACCAGCAGACCCGGGAGTAAGGGCTACAATGAGCAGTTCTTC. Amino acids: CATSRPGSKGYNEQFF.